Sequencing of this T cell receptor beta chain was carried out in a study of blood T cell repertoires in COVID-19. About the research overall: Samples representing acute and convalescent COVID-19 were sourced from the United States, Italy and Spain.

Participants, about 18 to 90 years old, spanned around 25 US areas. As processed by the authors: For nucleated cells, counts were estimated from reference gene primer amplification. Sequenced by immunoSEQ multiplex PCR; TCRdb stores in-frame clones only, minus some. The V and J calls and clone size come from that table; D and trimming were worked out from the DNA. The sample carries about 210,000 clones, around 86% recorded once. The TCR comes from a woman aged 35 to 49 with acute COVID-19. The sequenced sample consisted of PBMCs or T cells enriched from blood (not recorded which).

The CDR3 region has the DNA TGTGCCAGCAGACAGGCCCCGCAGTGGGAGACCCAGTACTTC. This codes for CASRQAPQWETQYF. V usage is TRBV2 and J usage is TRBJ2-5, with a possible D match to TRBD1 (5 bases). CDR3 length: 14 residues. Trimming removed 6 bases from V and 5 bases from J, with 16 bases in between. Germline-derived CDR1 and CDR2 are SNHLY and FYNNEI. Full variable domain (outside the CDR3, taken from reference TRBV2 and TRBJ2-5): EPEVTQTPSHQVTQMGQEVILRCVPISNHLYFYWYRQILGQKVEFLVSFYNNEISEKSEIFDDQFSVERPDGSNFTLKIRSTKLEDSAMYFCASRQAPQWETQYFGPGTRLLVL.